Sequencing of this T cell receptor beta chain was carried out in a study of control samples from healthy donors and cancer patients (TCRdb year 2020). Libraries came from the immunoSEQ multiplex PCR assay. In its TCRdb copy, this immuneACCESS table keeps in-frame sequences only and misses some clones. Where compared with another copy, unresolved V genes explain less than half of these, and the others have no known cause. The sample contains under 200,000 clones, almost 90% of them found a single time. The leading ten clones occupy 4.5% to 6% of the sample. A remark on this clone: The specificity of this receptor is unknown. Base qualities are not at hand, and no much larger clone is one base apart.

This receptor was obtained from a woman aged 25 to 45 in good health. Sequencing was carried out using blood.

The nucleotide sequence reads TGTGCCAGCAGTTCCTTCGGTACTGAAGCTTTCTTT. Translated, it gives CASSSFGTEAFF. The rearranged chain carries TRBV12-3 or TRBV12-4 and TRBJ1-1; the D gene cannot be resolved reliably. The CDR3, cysteine through phenylalanine, is 12 amino acids long. Kept here is only the CDR3 DNA, which spans 36 bases and is read in frame from base 1. V drops 4 bases and J drops 5 bases, leaving 8 bases in between.